Below are 21 T cell receptor beta chains sequenced from a single sample in a study of blood T cells in healthy people across ages. Next came a second PCR, run for about 7 to 12 cycles, which used a sample-barcoded 5' primer along with a J-beta primer mix. TCRdb ran MiXCR on the 5' RACE reads and lists one entry per CDR3 protein. The sample records some 1.4 million distinct CDR3 sequences, about 43% being singletons. Sequencing was performed on blood. These receptors all come from a woman aged 18-35 years in good health.

This CDR3 reads CASSYSIQHEKLFF. The CDR3 region has the DNA TGTGCCAGCAGTTACTCGATACAGCATGAAAAACTGTTTTTT. This chain uses TRBV6-5 with TRBJ1-4, with no clear D. The CDR3 has 14 amino acids. With 0 bases removed from V and 6 bases from J, the gap between germline ends came to 8 bases. The V gene's germline CDR1 is MNHEY and CDR2 SVGAGI.

In its sample, this clonotype was seen a few times. Given a much more abundant clone one base away, this may be a read error. The V and J genes are TRBV12-3 or TRBV12-4 and TRBJ2-5, with 8 bases that match TRBD2. The CDR3 has 15 residues. The ends lost 2 bases at V and 11 bases at J; junction bases unmatched: 13. CDR3 protein: CASSLRGTSRNEQYF. The CDR3, as DNA: TGTGCCAGCAGTTTAAGGGGGACTAGTCGCAATGAGCAGTACTTC.

This clonotype appeared a few times. The gene calls are TRBV20-1 and TRBJ1-2; D possibly corresponds to TRBD1 (6 bases). The V end lost 5 bases, the J end lost 8 bases, and 15 bases lay between the germline ends. Germline V CDR1 and CDR2: DFQATT, SNEGSKA (reference sequence). The CDR3 totals 12 residues. This chain's CDR3 is CSAPAGQRGYTF. The DNA of the CDR3 is TGCAGTGCTCCCGCCGGACAGAGGGGCTACACCTTC.

This clonotype has just a few counts. The J gene is TRBJ2-1, the V gene TRBV5-1, with TRBD1 as a possible D gene (6 bases). Germline V gene lookup returns CDR1 SGHRS and CDR2 YFSETQ. This CDR3 has 15 residues. V was shortened by 4 bases and J by 2 bases, with 13 bases between the two germline ends. The DNA for the CDR3 is TGCGCCAGCAGCCCGACCGCAGGGGCCTACAATGAGCAGTTCTTC. This sequence encodes CASSPTAGAYNEQFF.

J is TRBJ2-5 and V is TRBV29-1; D is uncertain. Germline lookup yields CDR1 SQVTM and CDR2 ANQGSEA. The CDR3 is made up of 13 amino acids. Trimming removed 4 bases from V and 4 bases from J, with 13 bases in between. CDR3 nucleotides: TGCAGCGTTGTAAGCCCTGTCCTAGAGACCCAGTACTTC. It encodes CSVVSPVLETQYF.

The V gene is TRBV20-1, the J gene TRBJ1-5; the D gene is possibly TRBD1 (6 bases). Germline CDR1 is DFQATT and CDR2 is SNEGSKA (reference sequence). V lost 0 bases and J 6 bases, leaving 21 bases between the germline ends. This CDR3 contains 17 residues. The CDR3 loop reads CSARDYSGAAGGQPQHF. The CDR3, as DNA: TGCAGTGCTAGAGATTATTCGGGGGCCGCCGGGGGTCAGCCCCAGCATTTT.

The chain employs TRBV4-1 and TRBJ1-6; a possible D gene is TRBD1 (6 bases). The germline V gene encodes CDR1 MGHRA and CDR2 YSYEKL. Between the trimmed V and J ends, which lost 0 bases and 10 bases, there was a span of 16 bases. The CDR3 totals 16 residues. The CDR3 DNA reads TGCGCCAGCAGCCAAGATGGTCGAGGCAGGGGATCACCCCTCCACTTT. This gives the protein CASSQDGRGRGSPLHF.

A note on this clonotype: One end of the junction varies from germline; a read error may be responsible. The chain carries TRBV20-1 and TRBJ2-3; 7 bases are a match to TRBD2. This CDR3 region has 14 residues. CDR1 DFQATT and CDR2 SNEGSKA come from the germline V gene (reference sequence). DNA for the CDR3: TGCAGTGCTAGCCGGCTAGCGGACACAGATACGCTGTATTTT. Translating gives CSASRLADTDTLYF.

This clonotype has only a few counts. The chain recombines TRBV7-9 with TRBJ2-1; D gene ambiguous. V was pared by 4 bases and J by 0 bases, with 13 bases between. CDR1 SEHNR and CDR2 FQNEAQ come from the germline V gene (reference sequence). The CDR3 extends over 16 amino acids. This chain's CDR3 is CASSCVGRSSYNEQFF. The CDR3 region has the DNA TGTGCCAGCAGCTGTGTTGGGCGGTCCTCCTACAATGAGCAGTTCTTC.

The chain couples TRBV27 to TRBJ1-2; D unresolved. The CDR3 is made up of 14 amino acids. The ends were cut back, 2 bases at V and 7 bases at J, with 14 bases in the middle. Germline V gene data show CDR1 as MNHEY and CDR2 as SMNVEV (reference sequence). CDR3 in DNA: TGTGCCAGCAGTTTAGTCAGAAAGTCGGGTGGCTACACCTTC. This gives the protein CASSLVRKSGGYTF.

The chain uses TRBV20-1 and TRBJ2-1; 10 bases match TRBD2. The CDR3 consists of 15 residues. Trimming at V came to 4 bases and at J to 3 bases, leaving 6 bases not matched to a gene. Germline-derived CDR1 and CDR2 are DFQATT and SNEGSKA (reference sequence). In DNA, the CDR3 is TGCAGTGCTATAGCGGGGGGTTCCCTCTACAATGAGCAGTTCTTC. Residues: CSAIAGGSLYNEQFF.

This clonotype was observed a handful of times. V is TRBV28 and J is TRBJ2-7; D gene uncertain. The CDR3 length is 14 residues. Germline V gives CDR1 MDHEN, CDR2 SYDVKM. Trimming removed 1 base from V and 2 bases from J, with 9 bases in between. The DNA of the CDR3 is TGTGCCAGCAGTTTATTGGACGGCCCCTACGAGCAGTACTTC. It yields the protein CASSLLDGPYEQYF.

This chain links TRBV24-1 with TRBJ1-2; perhaps TRBD1 as D (5 bases). The CDR3 runs to 15 residues. Trimming shortened V by 4 bases and J by 8 bases, and 19 bases separated the two germline ends. Germline V CDR1 and CDR2: KGHDR, SFDVKD. CDR3 residues: CATSDVDSYPDGYTF. DNA of the CDR3: TGTGCCACCAGTGACGTTGACAGTTACCCGGACGGCTACACCTTC.

The chain employs TRBV2 and TRBJ2-3; 7 bases line up with TRBD2. This CDR3 comprises 14 residues. V shed 8 bases, J shed 4 bases, and the junction held 9 bases outside the gene matches. Germline CDR1 and CDR2: SNHLY and FYNNEI. CDR3 loop: CASDRRAGADTQYF. Written as DNA, the CDR3 is TGTGCCAGCGATAGGAGGGCGGGGGCAGATACGCAGTATTTT.

V gene TRBV12-3 or TRBV12-4 combines with J gene TRBJ1-6; TRBD1 might be the D (5 bases). The CDR3 is 16 residues long. The V gene lost 2 bases and the J gene lost 6 bases, with 14 bases spanning the gap. Here the CDR3 DNA reads TGTGCCAGCAGTTTAAGGGGCGTAATCTCTAATTCACCCCTCCACTTT. It translates to CASSLRGVISNSPLHF.

This clonotype was detected a few times. The chain links TRBV7-3 to TRBJ2-5, with a possible D match to TRBD1 (6 bases). V was trimmed by 5 bases and J by 5 bases, leaving 18 bases between them. The CDR3 contains 15 residues. Germline V gene lookup returns CDR1 SGHTA and CDR2 FQGTGA. CDR3 protein: CASSSTGHGVETQYF. The CDR3 DNA reads as TGTGCCAGCAGCAGCACGGGACACGGAGTGGAGACCCAGTACTTC.

The gene calls are TRBV20-1 and TRBJ2-1; TRBD2 matches at 12 bases. J lost 8 bases, V lost 3 bases, and 5 bases had no gene match. Germline assignment: CDR1 DFQATT and CDR2 SNEGSKA (reference sequence). The CDR3 is 14 amino acids. The CDR3 region has the DNA TGCAGTGCTAGCGCTAGCGGGAGGGGCGATGAGCAGTTCTTC. Its translation: CSASASGRGDEQFF.

The chain has TRBV5-6 and TRBJ2-7; 7 nucleotides agree with TRBD1. CDR1 is SGHDT and CDR2 is YYEEEE in the germline V gene. V trimming: 4 bases; J trimming: 2 bases; junction bases outside the gene matches: 6. There are 14 residues in the CDR3. Here the CDR3 DNA reads TGTGCCAGCAGCATGGGACAGTCCACCTACGAGCAGTACTTC. It codes for CASSMGQSTYEQYF.

This sequence joins TRBV25-1 and TRBJ1-6, with D perhaps matching TRBD1 (5 bases). This CDR3 comprises 20 residues. Trimming stripped 6 bases from V and 0 bases from J, with 24 bases between. Germline lookup yields CDR1 MGHDK and CDR2 SYGVNS. This chain's CDR3 is CASSQTPRVSLSSYNSPLHF. The CDR3 DNA reads TGTGCCAGCAGCCAAACCCCCAGGGTTTCATTATCCTCCTATAATTCACCCCTCCACTTT.

The CDR3 region has the DNA TGCGCCAGCAGCTTGGGCGGGGGCCTAGGCACTGAAGCTTTCTTT. Amino acids: CASSLGGGLGTEAFF. The rearrangement uses TRBV5-1 and TRBJ1-1; the D gene is possibly TRBD1 (6 bases). The CDR3 has 15 amino acids. Looked up from germline, CDR1 is SGHRS and CDR2 is YFSETQ. With 0 bases removed from V and 4 bases from J, the gap between germline ends came to 13 bases.

In this sample, this clonotype turned up a few times. The chain employs TRBV27 and TRBJ2-5; unclear D gene. Trimming left V 0 bases short and J 2 bases short, with 10 bases between. The CDR3 runs to 15 residues. Germline CDR1 is MNHEY and CDR2 is SMNVEV (reference sequence). The CDR3 DNA reads TGTGCCAGCAGTTTATCGTCAACATCACAAGAGACCCAGTACTTC. This sequence encodes CASSLSSTSQETQYF.